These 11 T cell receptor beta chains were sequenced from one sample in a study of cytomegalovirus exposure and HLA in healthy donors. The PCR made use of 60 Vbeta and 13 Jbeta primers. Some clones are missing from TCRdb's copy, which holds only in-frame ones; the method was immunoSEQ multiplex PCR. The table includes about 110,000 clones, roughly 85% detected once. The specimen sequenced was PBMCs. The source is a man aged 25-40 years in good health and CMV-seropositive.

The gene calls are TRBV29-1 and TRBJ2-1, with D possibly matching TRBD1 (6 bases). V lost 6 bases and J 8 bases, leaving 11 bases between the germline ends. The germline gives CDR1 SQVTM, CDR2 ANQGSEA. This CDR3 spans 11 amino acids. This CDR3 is CSVSPGDEQFF. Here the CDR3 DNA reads TGCAGCGTGAGCCCAGGGGATGAGCAGTTCTTC.

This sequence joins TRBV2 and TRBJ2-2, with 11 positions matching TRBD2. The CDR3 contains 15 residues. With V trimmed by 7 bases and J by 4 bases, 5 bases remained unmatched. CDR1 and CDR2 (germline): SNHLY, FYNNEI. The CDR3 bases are TGTGCCAGCAAGAACCTAGCGGGGGGCACCGGGGAGCTGTTTTTT. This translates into CASKNLAGGTGELFF.

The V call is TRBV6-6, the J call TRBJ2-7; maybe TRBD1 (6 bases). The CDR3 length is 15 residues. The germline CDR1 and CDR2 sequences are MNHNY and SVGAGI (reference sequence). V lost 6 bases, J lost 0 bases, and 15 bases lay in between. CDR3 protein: CASRRDRLSSYEQYF. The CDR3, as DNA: TGTGCCAGCAGACGAGACAGGTTGTCCTCCTACGAGCAGTACTTC.

CDR3 sequence reads: CASSLGQASSYNSPLHF. CDR3 bases: TGTGCCAGCAGCCTCGGACAGGCAAGCTCCTATAATTCACCCCTCCACTTT. The J gene is TRBJ1-6, the V gene TRBV5-4; 7 bases fit TRBD1. The ends lost 4 bases at V and 0 bases at J; junction bases unmatched: 7. The CDR3 has 17 residues. Germline CDR1 reads SGHNT; CDR2 reads YYREEE (reference sequence).

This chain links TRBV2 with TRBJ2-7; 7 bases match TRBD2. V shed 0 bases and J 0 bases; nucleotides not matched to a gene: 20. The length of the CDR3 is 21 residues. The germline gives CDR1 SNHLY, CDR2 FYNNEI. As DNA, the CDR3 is TGTGCCAGCAGTGAAGCCTCTTGGGGGGGAAGTGGTGGCGACCACTCCTACGAGCAGTACGTC. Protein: CASSEASWGGSGGDHSYEQYV.

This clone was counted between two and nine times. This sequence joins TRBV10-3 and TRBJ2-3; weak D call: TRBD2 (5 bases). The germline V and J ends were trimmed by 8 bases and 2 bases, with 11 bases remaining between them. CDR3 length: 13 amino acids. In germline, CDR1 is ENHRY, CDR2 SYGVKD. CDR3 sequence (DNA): TGTGCCATCGGAGGCCTATTCACAGATACGCAGTATTTT. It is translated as CAIGGLFTDTQYF.

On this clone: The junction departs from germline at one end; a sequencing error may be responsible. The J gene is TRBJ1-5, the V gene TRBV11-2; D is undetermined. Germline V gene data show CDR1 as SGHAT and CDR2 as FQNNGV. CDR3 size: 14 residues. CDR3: CASSVDRGYQPQHF. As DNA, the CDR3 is TGTGCCAGCAGCGTAGACCGAGGCTATCAGCCCCAGCATTTT.

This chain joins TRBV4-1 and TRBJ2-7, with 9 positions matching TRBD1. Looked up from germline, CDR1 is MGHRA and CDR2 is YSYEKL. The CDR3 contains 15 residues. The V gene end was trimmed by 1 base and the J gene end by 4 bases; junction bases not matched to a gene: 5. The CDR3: CASSQVGQGSYEQYF. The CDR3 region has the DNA TGCGCCAGCAGCCAAGTGGGACAGGGTAGTTACGAGCAGTACTTC.

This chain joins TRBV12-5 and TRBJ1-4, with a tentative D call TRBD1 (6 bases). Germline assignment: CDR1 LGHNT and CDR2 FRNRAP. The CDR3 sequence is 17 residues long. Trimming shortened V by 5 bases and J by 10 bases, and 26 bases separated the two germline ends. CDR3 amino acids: CASGLHYYREKTAKLFF. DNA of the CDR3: TGTGCTAGTGGTCTACACTACTACAGGGAAAAGACGGCAAAACTGTTTTTT.

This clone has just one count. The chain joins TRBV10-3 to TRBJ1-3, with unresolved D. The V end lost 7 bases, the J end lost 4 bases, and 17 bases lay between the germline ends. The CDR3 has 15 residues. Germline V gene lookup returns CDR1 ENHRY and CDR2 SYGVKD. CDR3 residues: CAITQTDSAGNTIYF. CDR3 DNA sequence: TGTGCCATCACCCAAACAGATTCTGCAGGAAACACCATATATTTT.

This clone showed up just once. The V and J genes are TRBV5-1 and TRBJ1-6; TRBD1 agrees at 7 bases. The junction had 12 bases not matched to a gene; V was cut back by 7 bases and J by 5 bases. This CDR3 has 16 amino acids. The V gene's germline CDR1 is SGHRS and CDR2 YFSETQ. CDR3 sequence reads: CASGQGGPFDNSPLHF. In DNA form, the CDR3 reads TGCGCCAGCGGCCAGGGGGGTCCGTTCGATAATTCACCCCTCCACTTT.